Listed here are 24 T cell receptor beta chains from one sample, sequenced in a study of blood T cell repertoires in COVID-19. Measured with immunoSEQ multiplex PCR; TCRdb has only the in-frame clones, and not every one. The table includes 140,000 to 150,000 clones, roughly 76% detected once. Sequencing was performed on peripheral blood. The source of these receptors is a human donor with acute or convalescent COVID-19. The donor label of this sample is uncertain.

The chain recombines TRBV24-1 with TRBJ2-2; D is undetermined. The CDR3 loop spans 15 amino acids. V lost 2 bases, J lost 1 base, and 7 bases lay in between. CDR1 and CDR2 (germline): KGHDR, SFDVKD. CDR3: CATSDSLENTGELFF. The CDR3 DNA sequence: TGTGCCACCAGTGATTCGCTAGAGAACACCGGGGAGCTGTTTTTT.

The genes are TRBV10-3 and TRBJ1-6; 7 positions match TRBD1. After removal of 6 bases from V and 5 bases from J, the junction contained 10 bases not matched to a gene. The CDR3 has 16 residues. Germline-derived CDR1 and CDR2 are ENHRY and SYGVKD. CDR3 sequence reads: CAISQTPQGNNSPLHF. In DNA, the CDR3 is TGTGCCATCAGCCAAACCCCACAGGGGAATAATTCACCCCTCCACTTT.

V gene TRBV9 combines with J gene TRBJ2-3, with a tentative D call TRBD2 (5 bases). V was pared by 2 bases and J by 2 bases, with 9 bases between. This CDR3 has 14 residues. The germline V gene has CDR1 SGDLS and CDR2 YYNGEE. The chain's CDR3 is CASSVGGFTDTQYF. CDR3 bases: TGTGCCAGCAGCGTCGGCGGGTTCACAGATACGCAGTATTTT.

This rearrangement joins TRBV10-2 to TRBJ2-2; D might be TRBD1 (6 bases). CDR1 and CDR2 (germline): WSHSY, SAAADI. V shed 5 bases and J shed 7 bases, with 8 bases lying between them. This CDR3 spans 12 amino acids. CDR3 sequence: CASSTGNGELFF. In nucleotides, the CDR3 is TGCGCCAGCAGTACAGGGAACGGGGAGCTGTTTTTT.

This chain uses TRBV3-1 (or the pseudogene TRBV3-2) with TRBJ1-4; D call uncertain. The V end lost 2 bases, the J end lost 11 bases, and 12 bases lay between the germline ends. This CDR3 contains 13 residues. Germline V lookup: CDR1 LGHDT, CDR2 YNNKEL (reference sequence). CDR3 nucleotides: TGTGCCAGCAGCCAAAACCCAAGCCCGAAACTGTTTTTT. Translating it yields CASSQNPSPKLFF.

The chain has TRBV5-5 and TRBJ1-3, with D maybe TRBD1 (6 bases). The CDR3 length is 17 residues. V was cut by 2 bases and J by 0 bases, with 15 bases left in between. The germline V gene encodes CDR1 SGHKS and CDR2 YYEKEE (reference sequence). The CDR3 here is CASSFSGGHLSGNTIYF. CDR3 bases: TGTGCCAGCAGCTTCTCGGGGGGCCACCTCTCTGGAAACACCATATATTTT.

This clone was detected once. The rearrangement uses TRBV12-3 or TRBV12-4 and TRBJ2-2; D is unclear. The V end lost 3 bases, the J end lost 9 bases, and 5 bases lay between the germline ends. This CDR3 has 11 residues. The CDR3: CASSFSRELFF. The CDR3 nucleotides are TGTGCCAGCAGTTTTAGTAGGGAGCTGTTTTTT.

CDR3 residues: CASRLGAETQYF. CDR3 DNA: TGTGCCAGCAGGTTGGGGGCCGAGACCCAGTACTTC. The chain uses TRBV12-3 or TRBV12-4 and TRBJ2-5; the D gene is possibly TRBD1 (6 bases). The length of the CDR3 is 12 residues. Trimming stripped 6 bases from V and 5 bases from J, with 10 bases between.

CDR3: CASSIGTGANYGYTF. As DNA, the CDR3 is TGTGCCAGTAGTATAGGAACAGGAGCTAACTATGGCTACACCTTC. The chain uses TRBV19 and TRBJ1-2; maybe TRBD1 (5 bases). V was shortened by 1 base and J by 0 bases, with 9 bases between the two germline ends. The CDR3 covers 15 residues. The germline gives CDR1 LNHDA, CDR2 SQIVND (reference sequence).

V is TRBV29-1 and J is TRBJ2-2; TRBD2 matches 11 bases. Germline lookup yields CDR1 SQVTM and CDR2 ANQGSEA. The CDR3 has 18 residues. Trimming took 4 bases from V and 2 from J; bases not matched to a gene: 12. The CDR3 reads CSVAGGPLAGGNTGELFF. In DNA form, the CDR3 reads TGCAGCGTTGCTGGGGGCCCTCTAGCGGGGGGAAACACCGGGGAGCTGTTTTTT.

The CDR3 spells CSASGTGGKETQYF. The DNA for the CDR3 is TGCAGCGCTTCCGGGACAGGGGGCAAAGAGACCCAGTACTTC. The genes are TRBV29-1 and TRBJ2-5; 12 bases agree with TRBD1. The ends lost 7 bases at V and 3 bases at J; junction bases unmatched: 6. The CDR3 totals 14 residues. The germline V gene has CDR1 SQVTM and CDR2 ANQGSEA.

The CDR3 DNA reads TGTGCCTGGAAGGGGGTAACCGACTCCTTCTATGGCTACACCTTC. This sequence encodes CAWKGVTDSFYGYTF. The gene calls are TRBV30 and TRBJ1-2; a weak D match, TRBD1 (6 bases). V lost 4 bases to trimming and J lost 4 bases, with 19 bases between them. CDR1 is GTSNPN, CDR2 SVGIG, per germline (reference sequence). The CDR3 is 15 amino acids. The variable domain in full, with the rest retrieved from reference TRBV30 and TRBJ1-2, is SQTIHQWPATLVQPVGSPLSLECTVEGTSNPNLYWYRQAAGRGLQLLFYSVGIGQISSEVPQNLSASRPQDRQFILSSKKLLLSDSGFYLCAWKGVTDSFYGYTFGSGTRLTVV.

The chain carries TRBV3-1 (or the pseudogene TRBV3-2) and TRBJ2-5; 11 nucleotides line up with TRBD2. Germline CDR1 is LGHDT and CDR2 is YNNKEL (reference sequence). This CDR3 comprises 17 residues. Trimming cost V 0 bases and J 6 bases; bases outside gene matches: 9. The CDR3 DNA follows: TGTGCCAGCAGCCAAGATGCACTAGCGGGGGCCACGAAGACCCAGTACTTC. Translation gives CASSQDALAGATKTQYF.

The chain recombines TRBV27 with TRBJ1-4, with D uncertain. Germline V gives CDR1 MNHEY, CDR2 SMNVEV (reference sequence). The V end was cut by 3 bases, the J end by 0 bases, with 8 bases between. This CDR3 region has 15 residues. DNA of the CDR3: TGTGCCAGCAGTTTTGGGAGAGCAACTAATGAAAAACTGTTTTTT. Protein product: CASSFGRATNEKLFF.

V and J are TRBV30 and TRBJ1-1, with TRBD1 matching 8 bases. The CDR3 is 13 amino acids. In germline, CDR1 is GTSNPN, CDR2 SVGIG (reference sequence). Trimming cost V 3 bases and J 5 bases; bases outside gene matches: 5. This CDR3 is CAWSLTGETEAFF. CDR3 bases: TGTGCCTGGAGCTTGACAGGGGAGACTGAAGCTTTCTTT.

This chain links TRBV13 with TRBJ1-6, with a tentative D call TRBD1 (6 bases). CDR3 size: 15 residues. V dropped 2 bases and J dropped 7 bases, with 12 bases sitting between them. CDR1 and CDR2 (germline): PRHDT, FYEKMQ (reference sequence). The CDR3 DNA is TGTGCCAGCAGCTTAACTACAGGGAACAATTCACCCCTCCACTTT. It is translated as CASSLTTGNNSPLHF.

The genes are TRBV5-1 and TRBJ1-1; the match to TRBD1 covers 8 bases. Per germline, CDR1 SGHRS and CDR2 YFSETQ. The trim removed 0 bases at V and 11 bases at J, leaving 6 bases unmatched. The CDR3 is 13 residues long. CDR3 bases: TGCGCCAGCAGCTTGGATCAGGGGGCGAATGCTTTCTTT. Its protein is CASSLDQGANAFF. The full variable domain, rest sourced from reference TRBV5-1 and TRBJ1-1, is KAGVTQTPRYLIKTRGQQVTLSCSPISGHRSVSWYQQTPGQGLQFLFEYFSETQRNKGNFPGRFSGRQFSNSRSEMNVSTLELGDSALYLCASSLDQGANAFFGQGTRLTVV.

The chain joins TRBV5-6 to TRBJ1-2; no reliable D call. Trimming cost V 1 base and J 6 bases, with 19 bases left between them. Germline CDR1 reads SGHDT; CDR2 reads YYEEEE. This CDR3 has 16 residues. The CDR3 is CASSLSPVTLRDGYTF. In DNA, the CDR3 is TGTGCCAGCAGCTTGAGTCCTGTTACTTTGAGGGATGGCTACACCTTC.

The chain employs TRBV19 and TRBJ1-5, with a weak D call TRBD1 (5 bases). Looked up from germline, CDR1 is LNHDA and CDR2 is SQIVND (reference sequence). There are 16 residues in the CDR3. Deletions cut 5 bases from V and 0 bases from J, with 14 bases between. DNA for the CDR3: TGTGCCAGTAGTGTGACAGCTGCGGATAGCAATCAGCCCCAGCATTTT. Its protein is CASSVTAADSNQPQHF.

The rearrangement links TRBV9 to TRBJ1-6; 8 bases line up with TRBD1. The trim removed 2 bases at V and 7 bases at J, leaving 5 bases unmatched. Per germline, CDR1 SGDLS and CDR2 YYNGEE. This CDR3 region has 15 residues. Here the CDR3 DNA reads TGTGCCAGCAGCGTGACAGGGGAGGGGAATTCACCCCTCCACTTT. It translates to CASSVTGEGNSPLHF.

The chain uses TRBV9 and TRBJ1-1; the D gene is possibly TRBD1 (6 bases). The CDR3 is 13 amino acids. Trimming pared 0 bases from V and 4 bases from J, leaving 7 bases between. Germline loops: CDR1 SGDLS, CDR2 YYNGEE. The CDR3 DNA sequence: TGTGCCAGCAGCGTAGCAGGGGCCACTGAAGCTTTCTTT. It is translated as CASSVAGATEAFF.

This chain joins TRBV4-2 and TRBJ2-5; 7 positions agree with TRBD2. Germline trimming cut 1 base from V and 3 bases from J; bases unmatched to any gene: 5. CDR3 length equals 15 residues. CDR1 and CDR2 from the germline V gene are LGHNA and YNFKEQ. The CDR3 region has the DNA TGTGCCAGCAGCCAAGGCAGCGGGACCAAAGAGACCCAGTACTTC. Amino acids: CASSQGSGTKETQYF.

The CDR3 coding sequence is TGTGCCAGTAGTTGGGGGCTGGGGCAGCCCCAGCATTTT. It encodes CASSWGLGQPQHF. This chain connects TRBV19 to TRBJ1-5; maybe TRBD1 (6 bases). Per the germline V gene, CDR1 is LNHDA and CDR2 is SQIVND (reference sequence). Between the trimmed V and J ends, which lost 5 bases and 7 bases, there was a span of 12 bases. This CDR3 contains 13 residues.

The chain is built from TRBV7-9 and TRBJ2-1, with TRBD2 matching 10 bases. The germline CDR1 and CDR2 sequences are SEHNR and FQNEAQ (reference sequence). This CDR3 spans 15 amino acids. Germline trimming cut 5 bases from V and 6 bases from J; bases unmatched to any gene: 7. CDR3 residues: CASSPKSGGGNEQFF. The CDR3 DNA sequence: TGTGCCAGCAGCCCCAAAAGCGGGGGGGGCAATGAGCAGTTCTTC.